The 27 T cell receptor beta chains below all came from one sample that was sequenced in a study of blood T cell repertoires in COVID-19. The method was immunoSEQ multiplex PCR; TCRdb's version includes in-frame clones alone and lacks a portion of them. The sample has around 66,000 clones; about 89% are singletons. The sample was peripheral blood. These TCRs come from a man aged 60 to 69 with acute or convalescent COVID-19.

The chain links TRBV6-2 or TRBV6-3 to TRBJ2-1, with D maybe TRBD1 (6 bases). The CDR3 spans 16 residues. Germline V CDR1 and CDR2: MNHEY, SVGEGT. Trimming took 0 bases from V and 7 from J, leaving 16 bases between them. The CDR3 sequence: CASSYSRQVRGNEQFF. The CDR3 coding sequence is TGTGCCAGCAGTTACTCCAGACAGGTCCGCGGGAATGAGCAGTTCTTC.

The chain carries TRBV5-1 and TRBJ1-1; D unclear. Germline CDR1 is SGHRS and CDR2 is YFSETQ. V dropped 6 bases and J dropped 0 bases, with 12 bases sitting between them. The CDR3 consists of 14 residues. The chain's CDR3 is CASNNPGLNTEAFF. The CDR3 bases are TGCGCCAGCAATAATCCCGGGTTGAACACTGAAGCTTTCTTT.

The V and J genes are TRBV9 and TRBJ1-1; TRBD1 might be the D (5 bases). Germline V CDR1 and CDR2: SGDLS, YYNGEE. Trimming removed 3 bases at V and 0 bases at J, with 12 bases between. The CDR3 is made up of 15 amino acids. CDR3 nucleotide sequence: TGTGCCAGCAGCGCCGGGGGTCCTATGAACACTGAAGCTTTCTTT. This gives the protein CASSAGGPMNTEAFF.

This clone turned up a few times. The CDR3 loop reads CASSTPGENQPQHF. The CDR3 DNA reads as TGTGCCAGTAGTACCCCGGGGGAAAATCAGCCCCAGCATTTT. V and J are TRBV19 and TRBJ1-5; D might be TRBD1 (5 bases). V lost 4 bases and J lost 4, with 11 bases in between. Germline loops: CDR1 LNHDA, CDR2 SQIVND (reference sequence). The CDR3 consists of 14 residues.

The chain employs TRBV19 and TRBJ2-3, with 8 nucleotides matching TRBD2. V lost 1 base to trimming and J lost 3 bases; unmatched junction nucleotides: 3. This CDR3 contains 15 residues. The V gene's germline CDR1 is LNHDA and CDR2 SQIVND (reference sequence). CDR3 sequence (DNA): TGTGCCAGTAGTATAGCGGGGGGGAAAACAGATACGCAGTATTTT. It specifies CASSIAGGKTDTQYF.

The chain employs TRBV2 and TRBJ1-4; D possibly corresponds to TRBD1 (6 bases). This CDR3 has 13 amino acids. Germline CDR1 is SNHLY and CDR2 is FYNNEI. V lost 6 bases to trimming and J lost 5 bases, with 10 bases between them. In nucleotides, the CDR3 is TGTGCCAGCAGAGGGACATTCAATGAAAAACTGTTTTTT. It yields the protein CASRGTFNEKLFF.

V is TRBV29-1 and J is TRBJ2-5, with a tentative D call TRBD1 (6 bases). Per the germline V gene, CDR1 is SQVTM and CDR2 is ANQGSEA. This CDR3 contains 12 residues. V was clipped by 4 bases and J by 7 bases, with 13 bases between them. In DNA form, the CDR3 reads TGCAGCGTTGCCCAGGGGAGCGGGACCCAGTACTTC. Protein sequence: CSVAQGSGTQYF.

The J gene is TRBJ1-5, the V gene TRBV10-2, with 9 bases matching TRBD1. This CDR3 comprises 14 residues. After removal of 6 bases from V and 2 bases from J, the junction contained 2 bases not matched to a gene. The V gene's germline CDR1 is WSHSY and CDR2 SAAADI. CDR3 sequence (DNA): TGCGCCAGCAGACAGGGGGCCGGCAATCAGCCCCAGCATTTT. Protein product: CASRQGAGNQPQHF.

This chain uses TRBV12-3 or TRBV12-4 with TRBJ2-1, with 8 bases lining up with TRBD2. The junction had 7 bases not matched to a gene; V was cut back by 8 bases and J by 7 bases. CDR3 length: 13 residues. The CDR3 loop reads CASVTSGGNEQFF. In DNA, the CDR3 is TGTGCCAGCGTAACCAGCGGGGGAAATGAGCAGTTCTTC.

The chain is built from TRBV7-3 and TRBJ2-2; D perhaps matches TRBD1 (6 bases). Trimming cost V 5 bases and J 4 bases, with 14 bases left between them. Germline CDR1 and CDR2: SGHTA and FQGTGA. CDR3 length equals 15 residues. Written as DNA, the CDR3 is TGTGCCAGCAGCCCCACGGGACAACTCACCGGGGAGCTGTTTTTT. Translation gives CASSPTGQLTGELFF.

In DNA, the CDR3 is TGTGCCAGCAGCGCTCGGCGGGCGGTTTCGAACACTGAAGCTTTCTTT. Protein: CASSARRAVSNTEAFF. The gene calls are TRBV9 and TRBJ1-1; D unresolved. The germline V gene encodes CDR1 SGDLS and CDR2 YYNGEE. The CDR3 has 16 amino acids. Trimming took 3 bases from V and 1 from J, leaving 16 bases between them.

The CDR3 loop is CASNRQDYGYTF. For the CDR3, the DNA is TGTGCCAGCAATAGACAGGACTATGGCTACACCTTC. The rearrangement joins TRBV2 to TRBJ1-2, with D possibly being TRBD1 (6 bases). CDR1 and CDR2 from the germline V gene are SNHLY and FYNNEI. The CDR3 extends over 12 amino acids. Between the trimmed V and J ends, which lost 7 bases and 3 bases, there was a span of 9 bases.

V usage is TRBV6-6 and J usage is TRBJ1-1, with no clear D. Germline lookup yields CDR1 MNHNY and CDR2 SVGAGI (reference sequence). The CDR3 is made up of 14 amino acids. Trimming took 2 bases from V and 4 from J, leaving 11 bases between them. The CDR3 here is CASSYPEVGTEAFF. In nucleotides, the CDR3 is TGTGCCAGCAGTTACCCTGAGGTGGGCACTGAAGCTTTCTTT.

CDR3 bases: TGTGCCAGCAGTGCCGGGACAGGTGGTCAGGATGAGCAGTTCTTC. Residues: CASSAGTGGQDEQFF. The gene calls are TRBV2 and TRBJ2-1; TRBD1 matches at 8 bases. The CDR3 is 15 amino acids. V lost 4 bases to trimming and J lost 8 bases; unmatched junction nucleotides: 10. CDR1 and CDR2 (germline): SNHLY, FYNNEI.

The genes are TRBV5-6 and TRBJ1-2; 7 bases align to TRBD1. CDR1 and CDR2 (germline): SGHDT, YYEEEE. CDR3 size: 13 residues. After removal of 3 bases from V and 8 bases from J, the junction contained 7 bases not matched to a gene. The CDR3 here is CASSWTGTEGYTF. CDR3 in DNA: TGTGCCAGCAGCTGGACAGGTACTGAGGGCTACACCTTC. The full variable domain, with the rest looked up from reference TRBV5-6 and TRBJ1-2, is DAGVTQSPTHLIKTRGQQVTLRCSPKSGHDTVSWYQQALGQGPQFIFQYYEEEERQRGNFPDRFSGHQFPNYSSELNVNALLLGDSALYLCASSWTGTEGYTFGSGTRLTVV.

The chain has TRBV6-5 and TRBJ2-7, with D possibly TRBD1 on 5 matching bases. With 7 bases removed from V and 0 bases from J, the gap between germline ends came to 7 bases. Per the germline V gene, CDR1 is MNHEY and CDR2 is SVGAGI. This CDR3 contains 12 residues. The CDR3 region has the DNA TGTGCCAGCACCAGGGACTCCTACGAGCAGTACTTC. Amino acid sequence: CASTRDSYEQYF.

V is TRBV7-2 and J is TRBJ2-1, with 12 bases matching TRBD2. Germline V gives CDR1 SGHTA, CDR2 FQGNSA. Unmatched junction bases numbered 10, after V lost 1 base and J lost 6 bases. CDR3 length: 18 residues. In nucleotides, the CDR3 is TGTGCCAGCAGCTTAGGCCCCTTACTAGCGGGGGGATTCAATGAGCAGTTCTTC. This translates into CASSLGPLLAGGFNEQFF.

V gene TRBV11-2 combines with J gene TRBJ2-1; maybe TRBD1 (6 bases). The CDR3 runs 14 residues. CDR1 and CDR2 (germline): SGHAT, FQNNGV. With 1 base removed from V and 5 bases from J, the gap between germline ends came to 9 bases. CDR3: CASSLGAGDNEQFF. The CDR3 coding sequence is TGTGCCAGCAGCTTAGGGGCAGGGGACAATGAGCAGTTCTTC. The full variable domain, rest sourced from reference TRBV11-2 and TRBJ2-1, is EAGVAQSPRYKIIEKRQSVAFWCNPISGHATLYWYQQILGQGPKLLIQFQNNGVVDDSQLPKDRFSAERLKGVDSTLKIQPAKLEDSAVYLCASSLGAGDNEQFFGPGTRLTVL.

This chain links TRBV6-2 or TRBV6-3 with TRBJ1-2; TRBD1 might be the D (6 bases). The CDR3 totals 15 residues. From germline, CDR1 is MNHEY and CDR2 SVGEGT. V dropped 4 bases and J dropped 0 bases, with 12 bases sitting between them. The CDR3 DNA sequence: TGTGCCAGCAGTTCGCTGACAGGAGCTAACTATGGCTACACCTTC. It codes for CASSSLTGANYGYTF.

This sequence joins TRBV3-1 (or the pseudogene TRBV3-2) and TRBJ2-1, with a tentative D call TRBD1 (5 bases). The germline V gene encodes CDR1 LGHDT and CDR2 YNNKEL (reference sequence). The germline V and J ends were trimmed by 0 bases and 0 bases, with 15 bases remaining between them. This CDR3 is 18 amino acids long. The CDR3 DNA is TGTGCCAGCAGCCAAGATGGGGCCAGCCTAAGCTCCTACAATGAGCAGTTCTTC. This translates into CASSQDGASLSSYNEQFF.

The CDR3 nucleotides are TGTGCCAGCAGCTTACACAGGACCAATGAAAAACTGTTTTTT. Its protein is CASSLHRTNEKLFF. The J gene is TRBJ1-4, the V gene TRBV7-9; D perhaps matches TRBD1 (5 bases). V dropped 2 bases and J dropped 5 bases, with 9 bases sitting between them. The CDR3 has 14 amino acids. Germline V lookup: CDR1 SEHNR, CDR2 FQNEAQ (reference sequence).

The V and J genes are TRBV25-1 and TRBJ2-2; 7 nucleotides align to TRBD1. The V gene's germline CDR1 is MGHDK and CDR2 SYGVNS. The trim removed 3 bases at V and 5 bases at J, leaving 6 bases unmatched. This CDR3 contains 15 residues. CDR3: CASSEVGTATGELFF. As DNA, the CDR3 is TGTGCCAGCAGTGAGGTGGGGACAGCGACCGGGGAGCTGTTTTTT. Filled out from reference TRBV25-1 and TRBJ2-2, the complete variable domain reads EADIYQTPRYLVIGTGKKITLECSQTMGHDKMYWYQQDPGMELHLIHYSYGVNSTEKGDLSSESTVSRIRTEHFPLTLESARPSHTSQYLCASSEVGTATGELFFGEGSRLTVL.

This sequence joins TRBV6-2 or TRBV6-3 and TRBJ2-1; weak D call: TRBD2 (5 bases). V was trimmed by 5 bases and J by 4 bases, leaving 18 bases between them. The V gene's germline CDR1 is MNHEY and CDR2 SVGEGT. The CDR3 is made up of 16 amino acids. The CDR3 sequence is CASSRRSRGIYNEQFF. The CDR3 coding sequence is TGTGCCAGCAGTCGTAGGTCACGGGGAATTTACAATGAGCAGTTCTTC.

The chain carries TRBV7-9 and TRBJ1-2, with D maybe TRBD1 (5 bases). CDR3 length: 15 amino acids. The V and J ends lost 1 base and 8 bases respectively, with 17 bases between them. The germline V gene encodes CDR1 SEHNR and CDR2 FQNEAQ (reference sequence). CDR3 nucleotides: TGTGCCAGCAGCTTAGTAGGGCGTCAGGGAAGGGGCTACACCTTC. It is translated as CASSLVGRQGRGYTF.

V and J are TRBV18 and TRBJ1-5; D unclear. CDR1 and CDR2 (germline): KGHSH, LQKENI. Trimming pared 0 bases from V and 7 bases from J, leaving 16 bases between. CDR3 length: 16 residues. CDR3 sequence (DNA): TGTGCCAGCTCACCACCGGTACAGCCTCCGGGGCAGCCCCAGCATTTT. It yields the protein CASSPPVQPPGQPQHF.

This clone was seen only once. The chain links TRBV6-1 to TRBJ2-5, with TRBD2 identical over 8 bases. Germline V gene lookup returns CDR1 MNHNS and CDR2 SASEGT. After removal of 1 base from V and 7 bases from J, the junction contained 8 bases not matched to a gene. This CDR3 region has 15 residues. The CDR3 reads CASSEDVAGRGTQYF. CDR3 bases: TGTGCCAGCAGTGAAGATGTAGCGGGGAGGGGGACCCAGTACTTC.

The rearrangement links TRBV11-2 to TRBJ1-1; the D is unclear. The CDR3 length is 15 residues. V was cut by 0 bases and J by 7 bases, with 15 bases left in between. Looked up from germline, CDR1 is SGHAT and CDR2 is FQNNGV. The CDR3 region is CASSLDWLSSFEAFF. CDR3 in DNA: TGTGCCAGCAGCTTAGATTGGCTTTCATCCTTTGAAGCTTTCTTT.